A selection of T cell receptor beta chains follows, all from one sample in a study of spatial heterogeneity in lung cancer. TCRdb ran MiXCR on the 5' RACE reads and lists one entry per CDR3 protein. The sample consists of around 13,000 distinct CDR3 sequences, 5.1% of them appearing once. This specimen consisted of lung tumor tissue, obtained at surgery. These receptors were obtained from a male donor with early-stage non-small cell lung cancer. CDR3s include the opening cysteine and the closing phenylalanine or tryptophan. D genes are given only for firm matches. Clone size is shown for a subset of rows, as once, few, many or a class of expanded clone.

V	J	size	D	DNA	CDR3
TRBV6-5	TRBJ2-6	many	TRBD1	TGTGCCAGCAGTCACAGGGGATCTGGGGCCAACGTCCTGACTTTC	CASSHRGSGANVLTF
TRBV20-1	TRBJ1-4	many	TRBD1	TGCAGTGCCAGAGCCGACAGGGGGCGGTATGAAAAACTGTTTTTT	CSARADRGRYEKLFF
TRBV6-5	TRBJ2-7	many	-	TGTGCCACCAGTATTGGGGAATCCGAGCAGTACTTC	CATSIGESEQYF
TRBV7-9	TRBJ2-1	many	-	TGTGCCAGCTCCAACCGGAGGTACTCCTACAATGAGCAGTTCTTC	CASSNRRYSYNEQFF
TRBV29-1	TRBJ2-3	many	TRBD1	TGCAGCGGGTACAGGGGATACACAGATACGCAGTATTTT	CSGYRGYTDTQYF
TRBV6-5	TRBJ1-1	many	-	TGTGCCAGCAGTCGTGTTGACTGGCAAGGAGGGACTGAAGCTTTCTTT	CASSRVDWQGGTEAFF
TRBV20-1	TRBJ1-1	many	-	TGCAGTCTTAGGGGGGGGGCGCAAACTGAAGCTTTCTTT	CSLRGGAQTEAFF
TRBV20-1	TRBJ2-1	many	-	TGCAGTGCTAGAGATCCCCTGGACAGAAACAATGAGCAGTTCTTC	CSARDPLDRNNEQFF
TRBV12-3/TRBV12-4	TRBJ2-2	many	-	TGTGCCAGCAGTTACCACACCGGGGAGCTGTTTTTT	CASSYHTGELFF
TRBV5-5	TRBJ1-5	many	-	TGTGCCAGCAGCCGGGGGACCGTGGGACAGCCCCAGCATTTT	CASSRGTVGQPQHF
TRBV11-2	TRBJ2-2	many	-	TGTGCCAGCAGCCGTGGGAGGTCGAACACCGGGGAGCTGTTTTTT	CASSRGRSNTGELFF
TRBV12-3/TRBV12-4	TRBJ1-4	many	TRBD1	TGTGCCAGCAGTTCCGGGACAGATAATGAAAAACTGTTTTTT	CASSSGTDNEKLFF
TRBV5-1	TRBJ2-3	-	TRBD1	TGCGCCAGCAGCAACGGACAGGGGCGGACAGATACGCAGTATTTT	CASSNGQGRTDTQYF
TRBV20-1	TRBJ2-1	many	TRBD2	TGCAGTGCACGGGACTACCGAGAGAATGAGCAGTTCTTC	CSARDYRENEQFF
TRBV28	TRBJ1-1	many	TRBD1	TGTGCCAGCACGGGACAGGGGACGCTGAACACTGAAGCTTTCTTT	CASTGQGTLNTEAFF
TRBV12-3/TRBV12-4	TRBJ2-3	many	-	TGTGCCAGCAGTACGCGTTGGGGCACAGATACGCAGTATTTT	CASSTRWGTDTQYF
TRBV28	TRBJ2-5	many	TRBD1	TGTGCCAGCAGTTTCGGGACAGGGGAAGGAGAGACCCAGTACTTC	CASSFGTGEGETQYF
TRBV12-3/TRBV12-4	TRBJ1-1	many	-	TGTGCCAGCAGGGCCAGGAACACTGAAGCTTTCTTT	CASRARNTEAFF
TRBV18	TRBJ1-6	many	-	TGTGCCAGCTCAAATTTAGGACGGACGATCATTCAACCCCTCCACTTT	CASSNLGRTIIQPLHF
TRBV18	TRBJ2-7	many	-	TGTGCCAGCTCACCAGGGACGCAAACCTACGAGCAGTACTTC	CASSPGTQTYEQYF
TRBV7-9	TRBJ1-1	many	-	TGTGCCAGCAGCTTACAGGAGAACACTGAAGCTTTCTTT	CASSLQENTEAFF
TRBV19	TRBJ1-5	many	-	TGTGCCAGTAGTAAGGGTAGGGATCAGCCCCAGCATTTT	CASSKGRDQPQHF
TRBV2	TRBJ2-1	many	-	TGTGCCAGCAGTGATTGGTCGGACAGCTCCTACAATGAGCAGTTCTTC	CASSDWSDSSYNEQFF
TRBV7-6	TRBJ1-6	many	-	TGTGCCAGCAGCTTGACGGGACCCTATAATTCACCCCTCCACTTT	CASSLTGPYNSPLHF
TRBV2	TRBJ2-3	-	-	TGTGCCAGCAGAGAACTAGCAGAAAGCCCCACAGATACGCAGTATTTT	CASRELAESPTDTQYF
TRBV20-1	TRBJ1-1	-	-	TGCAGTGCTAGTGTCGGCCTCGAGGGCACTGAAGCTTTCTTT	CSASVGLEGTEAFF
TRBV20-1	TRBJ2-2	-	-	TGCAGTGCTAGATTCACAGGGATAGTCGACGGGGAGCTGTTTTTT	CSARFTGIVDGELFF
TRBV7-9	TRBJ2-3	many	-	TGTGCCAGCAGCTTAGATGTGGGGGCAGATACGCAGTATTTT	CASSLDVGADTQYF
TRBV1	TRBJ1-5	many	-	TGCACCAGCAGGGACAGGGGGCATGACAATCAGCCCCAGCATTTT	CTSRDRGHDNQPQHF
TRBV20-1	TRBJ2-3	many	-	TGCAGTGCAGAGGCGGGAAATCCCTCCACAGATACGCAGTATTTT	CSAEAGNPSTDTQYF
TRBV20-1	TRBJ2-3	few	-	TGCAGTGCTAGAGGAGGGACTTTCCCCACAGATACGCAGTATTTT	CSARGGTFPTDTQYF
TRBV20-1	TRBJ1-4	many	-	TGCAGTGCTAGTTTGGAGTATAATGAAAAACTGTTTTTT	CSASLEYNEKLFF